These 30 T cell receptor beta chains share one sample of origin, sequenced in a study of cytomegalovirus exposure and HLA in healthy donors. 13 Jbeta primers and 60 Vbeta primers were used for the PCR. Measured with immunoSEQ multiplex PCR; TCRdb has only the in-frame clones, and not every one. Of approximately 84,000 clones listed, roughly 75% are singletons. Material for sequencing was PBMCs. The receptor source for this set is a middle-aged man in good health and CMV-seronegative.

The chain carries TRBV21-1 and TRBJ1-4; TRBD1, as called in the table, went unchecked against the DNA. TRBV21-1 is marked as a pseudogene. The CDR3 is 16 residues long. CDR3 DNA: TGTGCCAGCAGCCTCCCGGGACAGGTAACTAATGAAAAACTGTTTTTT. Its protein is CASSLPGQVTNEKLFF.

With respect to this clone: One end of the junction is discordant with germline, which a read error may explain. The chain employs TRBV4-1 and TRBJ1-1, with D possibly TRBD1 on 6 matching bases. Germline values: CDR1 MGHRA, CDR2 YSYEKL. The CDR3 sequence is 16 residues long. DNA of the CDR3: TGCGCCGGCAGCCGCGGGGGGCTCGTGGTAAACACTGAAGCTTTCTTT. Translation gives CAGSRGGLVVNTEAFF.

The sample holds a few counts of this clone. The chain employs TRBV5-1 and TRBJ1-1; TRBD1 aligns across 9 bases. The J segment lost 1 base and the V segment lost 2 bases, leaving 6 bases of the junction unmatched. The germline gives CDR1 SGHRS, CDR2 YFSETQ. The CDR3 is made up of 16 amino acids. The CDR3 sequence is CASSFGTGTSNTEAFF. DNA of the CDR3: TGCGCCAGCAGCTTCGGGACAGGGACTTCGAACACTGAAGCTTTCTTT.

The chain carries TRBV18 and TRBJ2-7; tentatively, D is TRBD1 (6 bases). The V gene's germline CDR1 is KGHSH and CDR2 LQKENI. V was trimmed by 2 bases and J by 1 base, leaving 18 bases between them. The CDR3 loop spans 17 amino acids. The chain's CDR3 is CASSPGVGTGMSYEQYF. The CDR3 coding sequence is TGTGCCAGCTCACCAGGTGTTGGAACAGGGATGTCCTACGAGCAGTACTTC.

V usage is TRBV5-4 and J usage is TRBJ1-6; TRBD1 matches 7 bases. Germline CDR1 reads SGHNT; CDR2 reads YYREEE (reference sequence). Trimming at V came to 0 bases and at J to 9 bases, leaving 3 bases not matched to a gene. The CDR3 covers 14 residues. Here the CDR3 reads CASSLGGGASPLHF. The DNA for the CDR3 is TGTGCCAGCAGCTTGGGAGGGGGCGCTTCACCCCTCCACTTT.

The genes are TRBV27 and TRBJ2-1, with D maybe TRBD2 (5 bases). The CDR3 covers 11 residues. Germline V gene lookup returns CDR1 MNHEY and CDR2 SMNVEV (reference sequence). V dropped 11 bases and J dropped 4 bases, with 9 bases sitting between them. The CDR3 DNA follows: TGTGCCTCCGGGGATTACAATGAGCAGTTCTTC. Encoded protein: CASGDYNEQFF.

The chain links TRBV6-6 to TRBJ1-5; tentatively, D is TRBD1 (5 bases). V was clipped by 0 bases and J by 7 bases, with 10 bases between them. This CDR3 comprises 14 residues. Germline loops: CDR1 MNHNY, CDR2 SVGAGI (reference sequence). DNA of the CDR3: TGTGCCAGCAGTTACTCGACAGAGGAGCAGCCCCAGCATTTT. Translating gives CASSYSTEEQPQHF.

The chain links TRBV5-4 to TRBJ2-2; TRBD1 might be the D (6 bases). The CDR3 loop spans 14 amino acids. Trimming shortened V by 1 base and J by 6 bases, and 10 bases separated the two germline ends. The germline V gene has CDR1 SGHNT and CDR2 YYREEE (reference sequence). The CDR3: CASSLTGPPGELFF. For the CDR3, the DNA is TGTGCCAGCAGCTTGACAGGGCCGCCCGGGGAGCTGTTTTTT. The full variable domain, with the rest looked up from reference TRBV5-4 and TRBJ2-2, is ETGVTQSPTHLIKTRGQQVTLRCSSQSGHNTVSWYQQALGQGPQFIFQYYREEENGRGNFPPRFSGLQFPNYSSELNVNALELDDSALYLCASSLTGPPGELFFGEGSRLTVL.

The V call is TRBV28, the J call TRBJ1-5; 10 bases line up with TRBD1. The CDR3 loop spans 17 amino acids. With 6 bases clipped from V and 6 bases from J, the junction kept 14 bases outside the gene matches. Per germline, CDR1 MDHEN and CDR2 SYDVKM. The CDR3 DNA reads TGTGCCAGCAGATTTTTGGGGGACAGGGGAGGTGGTCAGCCCCAGCATTTT. Residues: CASRFLGDRGGGQPQHF.

This clone occurred once. This rearrangement joins TRBV27 to TRBJ1-5; D uncertain. Looked up from germline, CDR1 is MNHEY and CDR2 is SMNVEV (reference sequence). Trimming took 5 bases from V and 2 from J, leaving 10 bases between them. This CDR3 is built from 14 residues. CDR3 nucleotide sequence: TGTGCCAGCAGTCCCGCCAGTGGCAATCAGCCCCAGCATTTT. Translating it yields CASSPASGNQPQHF.

The chain recombines TRBV28 with TRBJ1-5; 9 positions agree with TRBD1. The ends lost 7 bases at V and 7 bases at J; junction bases unmatched: 8. Germline V gene sequence: CDR1 MDHEN, CDR2 SYDVKM. The CDR3 runs to 14 residues. The CDR3 protein is CASTRDREGQPQHF. The CDR3 nucleotides read TGTGCCAGCACCCGGGACAGGGAAGGGCAGCCCCAGCATTTT.

The chain combines TRBV30 with TRBJ2-7, with 8 bases identical to TRBD1. Germline CDR1 and CDR2: GTSNPN and SVGIG (reference sequence). The ends lost 4 bases at V and 6 bases at J; junction bases unmatched: 14. The CDR3 spans 15 residues. The CDR3 loop reads CAWNFGRQGFGEQYF. Written as DNA, the CDR3 is TGTGCCTGGAACTTTGGGAGACAGGGGTTCGGCGAGCAGTACTTC.

V and J are TRBV14 and TRBJ2-5; no clear D gene. The CDR3 covers 15 residues. Trimming stripped 4 bases from V and 1 base from J, with 13 bases between. In germline, CDR1 is SGHDN, CDR2 FVKESK. The CDR3 nucleotides are TGTGCCAGCAGCCCTGGAGCGTACGTCCAAGAGACCCAGTACTTC. Translated: CASSPGAYVQETQYF.

CDR3 coding DNA: TGTGCCAGCAGCCCGGGGTCGACTGAAGCTTTCTTT. Its protein product is CASSPGSTEAFF. The rearrangement links TRBV9 to TRBJ1-1, with D unclear. The CDR3 contains 12 residues. Germline-derived CDR1 and CDR2 are SGDLS and YYNGEE. V was trimmed by 4 bases and J by 5 bases, leaving 9 bases between them.

The chain links TRBV7-6 to TRBJ2-7; 7 nucleotides line up with TRBD1. With V trimmed by 1 base and J by 7 bases, 13 bases remained unmatched. Germline V lookup: CDR1 SGHVS, CDR2 FNYEAQ. This CDR3 has 16 amino acids. The CDR3 DNA sequence: TGTGCCAGCAGCTTAGGGTCCGGCGAGGGGGCCAAAGAGCAGTACTTC. This encodes CASSLGSGEGAKEQYF. The complete variable domain, with remaining parts taken from reference TRBV7-6 and TRBJ2-7, reads GAGVSQSPRYKVTKRGQDVALRCDPISGHVSLYWYRQALGQGPEFLTYFNYEAQQDKSGLPNDRFSAERPEGSISTLTIQRTEQRDSAMYRCASSLGSGEGAKEQYFGPGTRLTVT.

Here the CDR3 reads CASSSRGTHRVRNGYTF. The CDR3 DNA reads as TGTGCCAGTAGTTCCAGGGGGACCCACAGGGTGAGAAATGGCTACACCTTC. J is TRBJ1-2 and V is TRBV19; 7 nucleotides align to TRBD1. Germline V gives CDR1 LNHDA, CDR2 SQIVND (reference sequence). The trim removed 5 bases at V and 6 bases at J, leaving 18 bases unmatched. The CDR3 runs 17 residues.

Written as DNA, the CDR3 is TGTGCCATCAGTGTAGGGGGACAGGGTGGAGCTTTCTTT. Translating gives CAISVGGQGGAFF. V usage is TRBV10-3 and J usage is TRBJ1-1; 9 bases are a match to TRBD1. Germline V gene data show CDR1 as ENHRY and CDR2 as SYGVKD. CDR3 length: 13 amino acids. The V gene end was trimmed by 4 bases and the J gene end by 10 bases; junction bases not matched to a gene: 7.

The V gene is TRBV5-8, the J gene TRBJ2-1; tentatively, D is TRBD1 (6 bases). The CDR3 runs to 14 residues. Germline-derived CDR1 and CDR2 are SGHTS and YDEGEE. Between the trimmed V and J ends, which lost 4 bases and 3 bases, there was a span of 11 bases. The CDR3: CASSIDRLYNEQFF. CDR3 nucleotide sequence: TGTGCCAGCAGCATCGACAGGCTCTACAATGAGCAGTTCTTC.

The rearrangement joins TRBV9 to TRBJ1-1; weak D call: TRBD1 (6 bases). The V and J ends lost 3 bases and 11 bases respectively, with 14 bases between them. Germline loops: CDR1 SGDLS, CDR2 YYNGEE. This CDR3 is built from 12 residues. CDR3 coding DNA: TGTGCCAGCAGCGCAAAACAGGGTGAGGCTTTCTTT. It is translated as CASSAKQGEAFF.

The rearrangement uses TRBV29-1 and TRBJ2-7; 7 bases agree with TRBD1. V was pared by 7 bases and J by 5 bases, with 11 bases of the junction left unmatched. Germline CDR1 and CDR2: SQVTM and ANQGSEA. The CDR3 runs to 13 residues. Here the CDR3 DNA reads TGCAGCGCTCGACAGGGAGTGGTCAACGAGCAGTACTTC. It translates to CSARQGVVNEQYF.

The chain has TRBV18 and TRBJ2-7; the match to TRBD2 covers 8 bases. The V segment lost 2 bases and the J segment 5 bases; nucleotides outside the gene matches: 11. The germline V gene encodes CDR1 KGHSH and CDR2 LQKENI. The CDR3 is 16 amino acids. CDR3 nucleotide sequence: TGTGCCAGCTCACCAAGCGGGAGTAATTTTGTTAACGAGCAGTACTTC. As protein: CASSPSGSNFVNEQYF.

The chain couples TRBV30 to TRBJ1-5; TRBD1 matches at 7 bases. Germline CDR1 and CDR2: GTSNPN and SVGIG (reference sequence). The CDR3 is 16 amino acids. J was trimmed by 2 bases and V by 1 base; bases with no gene match: 8. The CDR3: CAWSDSIGTGNQPQHF. CDR3 coding DNA: TGTGCCTGGAGTGACTCCATTGGGACAGGCAATCAGCCCCAGCATTTT.

This rearrangement joins TRBV6-5 to TRBJ1-5; D perhaps matches TRBD1 (6 bases). The CDR3 covers 14 residues. The V end was cut by 4 bases, the J end by 3 bases, with 10 bases between. Germline V gene sequence: CDR1 MNHEY, CDR2 SVGAGI. The CDR3 loop reads CASSSGQNNQPQHF. DNA of the CDR3: TGTGCCAGCAGTTCCGGACAGAACAATCAGCCCCAGCATTTT.

V usage is TRBV25-1 and J usage is TRBJ1-1; 8 bases agree with TRBD1. The ends lost 6 bases at V and 2 bases at J; junction bases unmatched: 11. This CDR3 is 16 amino acids long. CDR1 and CDR2 (germline): MGHDK, SYGVNS. The CDR3 DNA reads as TGTGCCAGCAGACCACCGGGACAGGTTGTAAACACTGAAGCTTTCTTT. Encoded protein: CASRPPGQVVNTEAFF.

This chain joins TRBV11-2 and TRBJ2-7; 7 positions match TRBD1. With V trimmed by 5 bases and J by 0 bases, 10 bases remained unmatched. The CDR3 loop spans 16 amino acids. Looked up from germline, CDR1 is SGHAT and CDR2 is FQNNGV. CDR3 residues: CASSPRRTGLSYEQYF. The CDR3 DNA is TGTGCCAGCAGCCCACGACGGACAGGACTCTCCTACGAGCAGTACTTC. Supplemented by reference TRBV11-2 and TRBJ2-7, the full variable domain reads EAGVAQSPRYKIIEKRQSVAFWCNPISGHATLYWYQQILGQGPKLLIQFQNNGVVDDSQLPKDRFSAERLKGVDSTLKIQPAKLEDSAVYLCASSPRRTGLSYEQYFGPGTRLTVT.

This chain links TRBV30 with TRBJ1-2, with D possibly matching TRBD1 (6 bases). Germline CDR1 reads GTSNPN; CDR2 reads SVGIG (reference sequence). V lost 0 bases, J lost 8 bases, and 13 bases lay in between. The CDR3 has 13 residues. Here the CDR3 DNA reads TGTGCCTGGAGTGTACAGTCAGGGGCCGGCTACACCTTC. Translated: CAWSVQSGAGYTF.

The rearrangement joins TRBV5-1 to TRBJ2-3, with TRBD2 matching over 8 bases. CDR1 is SGHRS, CDR2 YFSETQ, per germline. V trimming: 0 bases; J trimming: 3 bases; junction bases outside the gene matches: 6. This CDR3 contains 16 residues. The DNA for the CDR3 is TGCGCCAGCAGCTTGGACCCGGGACTAGGAACAGATACGCAGTATTTT. It codes for CASSLDPGLGTDTQYF.

The genes are TRBV29-1 and TRBJ1-4; TRBD1 agrees at 9 bases. This CDR3 spans 17 amino acids. Unmatched junction bases numbered 15, after V lost 4 bases and J lost 6 bases. The V gene's germline CDR1 is SQVTM and CDR2 ANQGSEA. The CDR3 region is CSVAVPGQGSKDEKLFF. In nucleotides, the CDR3 is TGCAGCGTTGCAGTCCCGGGACAGGGATCGAAGGATGAAAAACTGTTTTTT.

The V gene is TRBV28, the J gene TRBJ1-4; a possible D gene is TRBD1 (6 bases). The CDR3 runs to 15 residues. V was cut by 7 bases and J by 8 bases, with 20 bases left in between. Germline V CDR1 and CDR2: MDHEN, SYDVKM. The CDR3 region has the DNA TGTGCCAGCAACCCTCCTACAGGGACCTACGAAAAACTGTTTTTT. It specifies CASNPPTGTYEKLFF.

This clone has more than one count but fewer than ten. V gene TRBV4-2 combines with J gene TRBJ2-7; 8 positions agree with TRBD2. CDR1 LGHNA and CDR2 YNFKEQ come from the germline V gene. Germline trimming cut 5 bases from V and 0 bases from J; bases unmatched to any gene: 9. CDR3 length: 16 amino acids. Here the CDR3 reads CASSILPGTSSYEQYF. CDR3 sequence (DNA): TGTGCCAGCAGCATATTGCCCGGGACTAGCTCCTACGAGCAGTACTTC.